These 18 T cell receptor beta chains were all obtained from the same sample, sequenced in a study of molecular identifiers for immune sequencing clone quantification. TCRdb re-called the PCR reads with MiXCR, one entry per CDR3 protein. The sample has around 470,000 distinct CDR3 sequences, about 20% seen once; the top ten hold approximately 0.84%. The sequencing input was naive CD8+ T cells from blood, with Jurkat cell RNA spiked in. The subset is: FACS-sorted CD8+CD4-CCR7+CD45RA+ naive T cells. These TCRs come from a human donor in good health. Some libraries in this study had Jurkat cell RNA spiked in.

Comment on this clonotype: It may be a read error: a sequence one base away is much more abundant. The chain joins TRBV6-5 to TRBJ1-5; no reliable D call. The germline V gene has CDR1 MNHEY and CDR2 SVGAGI. The CDR3 sequence is 15 residues long. Trimming shortened V by 5 bases and J by 2 bases, and 13 bases separated the two germline ends. CDR3 loop: CASSHIWGGNQPQHF. DNA of the CDR3: TGTGCCAGCAGTCACATTTGGGGTGGCAATCAGCCCCAGCATTTT.

Ten or more counts support this clonotype. The chain has TRBV28 and TRBJ1-1; 10 bases map to TRBD1. Germline-derived CDR1 and CDR2 are MDHEN and SYDVKM. V dropped 2 bases and J dropped 0; count of bases not matched to a gene: 6. There are 17 residues in the CDR3. CDR3 region: CASSLRWDRGLNTEAFF. CDR3 nucleotide sequence: TGTGCCAGCAGTTTAAGGTGGGACAGGGGACTGAACACTGAAGCTTTCTTT.

This clonotype was found many times. The chain has TRBV28 and TRBJ2-3; weak D call: TRBD1 (5 bases). V was trimmed by 1 base and J by 8 bases, leaving 16 bases between them. The germline V gene has CDR1 MDHEN and CDR2 SYDVKM. The CDR3 has 15 amino acids. In nucleotides, the CDR3 is TGTGCCAGCAGTTTATCACGGAAGGGGTCTGGTACGCAGTATTTT. Protein: CASSLSRKGSGTQYF.

This clonotype has just a few counts. V and J are TRBV14 and TRBJ2-5; unclear D gene. This CDR3 is built from 12 residues. V gave up 1 base and J gave up 9 bases, with 9 bases separating them. Germline values: CDR1 SGHDN, CDR2 FVKESK. The CDR3 coding sequence is TGTGCCAGCAGCCAAGGCAAATATCCCCAGTACTTC. Translating it yields CASSQGKYPQYF.

This clonotype was observed a few times. The V call is TRBV10-3, the J call TRBJ2-1; D remains unclear. The CDR3 length is 14 residues. From germline, CDR1 is ENHRY and CDR2 SYGVKD. The V and J ends lost 6 bases and 7 bases respectively, with 16 bases between them. CDR3 bases: TGTGCCATCAGCCCCATCACTTCTGGGAATGAGCAGTTCTTC. Amino acids: CAISPITSGNEQFF.

This clonotype has at least ten counts. The rearrangement uses TRBV6-6 and TRBJ2-7; D ambiguous. V gave up 4 bases and J gave up 0 bases, with 7 bases separating them. The CDR3 is 13 amino acids. The germline V gene has CDR1 MNHNY and CDR2 SVGAGI (reference sequence). As DNA, the CDR3 is TGTGCCAGCAGTTCCGACACCTCCTACGAGCAGTACTTC. It codes for CASSSDTSYEQYF.

The chain joins TRBV20-1 to TRBJ1-2; no definite D call. V was shortened by 0 bases and J by 4 bases, with 9 bases between the two germline ends. The CDR3 has 13 amino acids. Germline V lookup: CDR1 DFQATT, CDR2 SNEGSKA (reference sequence). CDR3 region: CSAREAGTYGYTF. In DNA, the CDR3 is TGCAGTGCTAGAGAAGCAGGCACCTATGGCTACACCTTC.

The chain has TRBV29-1 and TRBJ2-7, with D unresolved. This CDR3 is built from 11 residues. CDR1 and CDR2 (germline): SQVTM, ANQGSEA. V gave up 2 bases and J gave up 3 bases, with 5 bases separating them. The CDR3 DNA sequence: TGCAGCGTTGAAACGAGCTACGAGCAGTACTTC. Amino acids: CSVETSYEQYF.

The sample holds many counts of this clonotype. The rearrangement links TRBV20-1 to TRBJ1-1, with 10 bases that match TRBD1. Looked up from germline, CDR1 is DFQATT and CDR2 is SNEGSKA (reference sequence). The CDR3 contains 19 residues. The ends lost 1 base at V and 3 bases at J; junction bases unmatched: 17. As DNA, the CDR3 is TGCAGTGCTAGAGGCCCACCGTCGGACAGGGGGTTACTGGACACTGAAGCTTTCTTT. This sequence encodes CSARGPPSDRGLLDTEAFF.

This clonotype came up many times. A read error may produce the germline difference seen at one junction end. The chain has TRBV12-3 or TRBV12-4 and TRBJ1-1; 10 nucleotides match TRBD1. The CDR3 runs 14 residues. The CDR3 region is CASSLGTGAGEAFF. CDR3 nucleotides: TGTGCCAGCAGCTTAGGGACAGGGGCGGGTGAAGCTTTCTTT.

Points on this clonotype: A single base separates this from a much larger clone, so it may be a read error. It is likely a read error, because the conserved phenylalanine at the end of the CDR3 is missing. The chain has TRBV20-1 and TRBJ2-7; 9 bases are a match to TRBD2. V lost 0 bases and J lost 0; bases outside the gene matches: 3. This CDR3 is 15 amino acids long. The germline V gene encodes CDR1 DFQATT and CDR2 SNEGSKA (reference sequence). The CDR3 nucleotides are TGCAGTGCTAGAGACCTAGCGGGAAGCTCCTACGAGCAGTACCTC. Encoded protein: CSARDLAGSSYEQYL.

This clonotype was seen more than once but under ten times. The chain carries TRBV6-5 and TRBJ1-5; D remains unclear. The V gene lost 0 bases and the J gene lost 7 bases, with 10 bases spanning the gap. The CDR3 has 14 amino acids. CDR1 is MNHEY, CDR2 SVGAGI, per germline. The CDR3 DNA reads TGTGCCAGCAGTTACTCCTCGGGTTACCAGCCCCAGCATTTT. Translating it yields CASSYSSGYQPQHF.

This clonotype was seen ten or more times. This sequence joins TRBV4-3 and TRBJ2-7; D is undetermined. V lost 1 base, J lost 6 bases, and 16 bases lay in between. Looked up from germline, CDR1 is LGHNA and CDR2 is YSLEER. The CDR3 extends over 15 amino acids. As DNA, the CDR3 is TGCGCCAGCAGCCAAGTAGCCTCACGTGGGTCCGAGCAGTACTTC. Translation gives CASSQVASRGSEQYF.

This clonotype has ten or more counts. V and J are TRBV30 and TRBJ1-1; 7 bases line up with TRBD1. The CDR3 extends over 14 amino acids. The germline CDR1 and CDR2 sequences are GTSNPN and SVGIG (reference sequence). Trimming removed 1 base from V and 3 bases from J; junction bases left unmatched: 5. CDR3 nucleotide sequence: TGTGCCTGGAGTGATACAGGGGAGGACACTGAAGCTTTCTTT. Amino acid sequence: CAWSDTGEDTEAFF.

The CDR3 spells CASSLVVEETQYF. DNA for the CDR3: TGTGCCAGCAGCTTAGTCGTGGAAGAGACCCAGTACTTC. The chain carries TRBV7-9 and TRBJ2-5; D gene uncertain. The CDR3 is 13 residues long. Germline values: CDR1 SEHNR, CDR2 FQNEAQ (reference sequence). V was shortened by 1 base and J by 3 bases, with 6 bases between the two germline ends.

This chain links TRBV21-1 with TRBJ2-3; the DNA was not used to check the table's D call, TRBD2. TRBV21-1 is recorded as a pseudogene. The CDR3 length is 23 residues. The CDR3 DNA is TGTGCCAGCAGCCAGTACGGAGGGGGTCGGACTAGCGGGAGTAACTCGGGCACAGATACGCAGTATTTT. Protein sequence: CASSQYGGGRTSGSNSGTDTQYF.

There are a few counts of this clonotype. The J gene is TRBJ2-1, the V gene TRBV29-1; 9 bases align to TRBD2. J was trimmed by 4 bases and V by 7 bases; bases with no gene match: 5. Per germline, CDR1 SQVTM and CDR2 ANQGSEA. The CDR3 is 13 residues long. CDR3 coding DNA: TGCAGCGGAAGACTAGCGGATTACAATGAGCAGTTCTTC. Protein: CSGRLADYNEQFF.

The gene calls are TRBV9 and TRBJ2-2; 12 nucleotides line up with TRBD1. Trimming took 4 bases from V and 3 from J; bases not matched to a gene: 4. CDR1 SGDLS and CDR2 YYNGEE come from the germline V gene. The CDR3 covers 16 residues. The DNA of the CDR3 is TGTGCCAGCAGCCACCGGGACAGGGGGCACACCGGGGAGCTGTTTTTT. Amino acids: CASSHRDRGHTGELFF. Combining the CDR3 with reference TRBV9 and TRBJ2-2 gives the whole variable domain DSGVTQTPKHLITATGQRVTLRCSPRSGDLSVYWYQQSLDQGLQFLIQYYNGEERAKGNILERFSAQQFPDLHSELNLSSLELGDSALYFCASSHRDRGHTGELFFGEGSRLTVL.